Listed below are T cell receptor beta chains from one sample, sequenced in a study of cytotoxic CD8 clonotypes in ibrutinib-treated CLL. The data were produced by immunoSEQ multiplex PCR, yet TCRdb's version contains in-frame clones alone and is incomplete. The sample holds some 350,000 clones, about 61% seen once. The material was PBMCs, obtained after 36 months of ibrutinib treatment. These receptors all come from a human donor with chronic lymphocytic leukemia. The conserved cysteine and the conserved F or W are not part of the CDR3 here.

V gene,J gene,CDR3 protein
TRBV5-6,TRBJ1-5,ASSLRFWTGHDQPQH
TRBV18,TRBJ2-7,ASSPPPSGSYEQY
TRBV11-2,TRBJ1-6,ASSLAGTGENSPLH
TRBV5-4,TRBJ2-3,ASSKQGALSTDTQY
TRBV10-3,TRBJ2-2,AIGAGGNTGELF
TRBV29-1,TRBJ1-1,SVGGQGAVNTEAF
TRBV9,TRBJ2-1,ASSANLRLAGDNEQF
TRBV2,TRBJ2-5,ASSVLEETQY
TRBV27,TRBJ2-1,ASMAGDYEQF
TRBV4-3,TRBJ2-7,ASSQRLALAYEQY
TRBV7-9,TRBJ2-7,ASSRQGGGEQY
TRBV9,TRBJ2-1,ASSALDTSSYNEQF
TRBV11-2,TRBJ2-7,ASSPGQDYEQY
TRBV5-6,TRBJ2-7,ASSFGSGGYEQY
TRBV7-6,TRBJ2-1,ASSTQGGGFNEQF
TRBV27,TRBJ1-5,ASTYDRVASGQPQH
TRBV10-1,TRBJ1-1,ASSESRQLNTEAF